The 5 T cell receptor beta chains given below trace back to one sample, sequenced in a study of T cells expressing NK-cell markers. TCRdb re-called the 5' RACE reads and gives one entry per CDR3 protein, without DNA. This sample's table has 450,000 to 600,000 distinct CDR3 sequences. Sequencing was performed on blood T cells: a sorted CD56 or NKG2C T cell subset, CD4+ or CD8+ T cells, or bulk PBMC T cells (not recorded which). Receptors originate from a man younger than 30 in good health.

Here the CDR3 reads CASSQAGQGRSDTQYF. The rearrangement joins TRBV3-1 to TRBJ2-3; with no DNA, the TCRdb D assignment of TRBD1 cannot be verified. Germline V gives CDR1 LGHDT, CDR2 YNNKEL (reference sequence). The CDR3 runs to 16 residues.

The chain has TRBV10-3 and TRBJ2-1; there is no DNA to check the TCRdb D call of TRBD1. The length of the CDR3 is 13 residues. The germline gives CDR1 ENHRY, CDR2 SYGVKD. Here the CDR3 reads CAISESGRGEQFF.

V gene TRBV7-9 combines with J gene TRBJ2-3; TCRdb outputs TRBD1, but without DNA this stays unchecked. The germline V gene has CDR1 SEHNR and CDR2 FQNEAQ (reference sequence). The CDR3 totals 17 residues. The CDR3 reads CASSLIGTDTLTDTQYF. The full variable domain, in which reference TRBV7-9 and TRBJ2-3 provide the parts outside the CDR3, is DTGVSQNPRHKITKRGQNVTFRCDPISEHNRLYWYRQTLGQGPEFLTYFQNEAQLEKSRLLSDRFSAERPKGSFSTLEIQRTEQGDSAMYLCASSLIGTDTLTDTQYFGPGTRLTVL.

The V call is TRBV28, the J call TRBJ2-5; lacking DNA, the TRBD1 call made by TCRdb goes unchecked. This CDR3 is 15 amino acids long. Per germline, CDR1 MDHEN and CDR2 SYDVKM. The CDR3 here is CASSGPGAIQETQYF.

The rearrangement uses TRBV11-2 and TRBJ2-2; absent DNA, TCRdb's TRBD2 call cannot be checked. The V gene's germline CDR1 is SGHAT and CDR2 FQNNGV. This CDR3 has 17 amino acids. CDR3 region: CASSYGGLARNTGELFF.